This T cell receptor (beta chain) was identified during a study of T cell changes during pregnancy in multiple sclerosis. This table comes from immunoSEQ multiplex PCR, and its TCRdb copy is limited to in-frame clones, with some not included. The table has some 90,000 clones, 91% seen once; the top ten hold about 1.7%. Germline V gene data show CDR1 as SGDLS and CDR2 as YYNGEE. The CDR3 length is 15 residues. Trimming took off 0 bases at V and 2 bases at J, with 11 bases between the two ends. The chain has TRBV9 and TRBJ2-5, with a tentative D call TRBD2 (6 bases). Sample: peripheral blood, taken after pregnancy. The clonotype was recovered from a female donor in good health, enrolled as a control in a pregnancy study. CDR3: CASSVASAGQETQYF. CDR3 DNA sequence: TGTGCCAGCAGCGTAGCTTCGGCGGGGCAAGAGACCCAGTACTTC.